This T cell receptor beta chain is drawn from a study of MAIT cells during Salmonella Paratyphi A infection (dated 2017 in TCRdb). Concerning the study at large: A single dose of 1-5x10^3 CFU of S. Paratyphi A strain NVGH308 was swallowed by adult volunteers aged 18 to 60. Starting at diagnosis, diagnosed volunteers were given ciprofloxacin 500 mg twice a day for 14 days. Paper-wide results and their limitations: Compared with healthy controls, diagnosed volunteers had more expansion or contraction among the top five MAIT clonotypes (roughly 0.56 versus 0.12), suggesting that infection reshaped the repertoire. MAIT cell TRBV usage was oligoclonal with a preference for TRBV20 and TRBV6, and infection did not appear to change this usage. Space occupied by over-represented MAIT clonotypes fell significantly from baseline to mid-infection (roughly 0.17 to 0.10), with no significant post-infection difference. Although the availability of volunteer samples limited sample sizes, the sizes were judged adequate for detecting differences between groups.

The library was made by 5' RACE. Two rounds of PCR with Phusion High-Fidelity polymerase amplified TCRbeta, with sample-specific barcodes added in the primers. Template-switch cDNA synthesis with SMARTScribe reverse transcriptase and a TRBC-specific primer was used to generate TCRbeta libraries. After barcoding, samples were pooled and then prepared using the NEBNext Ultra DNA Library Prep Kit for Illumina. Sequencing of libraries was performed on an Illumina MiSeq with the MiSeq reagent kit v2, 300 cycles. Processing in the source paper ran as follows. Jemultiplexer was used to demultiplex reads by barcode, and MiTCR with default parameters handled the alignment. VDJtools filtered out non-functional sequences; clonotypes were defined by amino acid sequence, with frequencies based on assigned sequence reads. Clonal space homeostasis binned clonotypes by frequency as over-represented (0.05-1), large, medium and small. TCRdb trimmed the raw reads at Q25, called clones with MiXCR and kept productive beta chains. Under each unique CDR3 protein, matching rows form one entry showing the most common genes and DNA. The authors' filters were not applied to this entry. The sample table records approximately 1,100 distinct CDR3 sequences; less than 70% of these occur just once. The top ten clonotypes cover 33% of the sample.

Based on its abundance in the sample, this clonotype is hyperexpanded (1% or more). Its binding antigen is unknown. No much larger clone is present one base from it, and per-base qualities are unavailable. The intended sense of this specimen's time point label: mid-infection, around enteric fever diagnosis. MAIT cells were defined as Valpha7.2+ CD161+ T cells and were identified and sorted by flow cytometry. Over time, circulating MAIT cell TCRbeta repertoires were profiled in roughly six volunteers who came down with enteric fever following controlled oral challenge with live Salmonella Paratyphi A. Every diagnosed volunteer provided MAIT cell samples at three timepoints: pre-infection, mid-infection and post-infection. A diagnosis of enteric fever was based on Paratyphi A bacteremia and/or a persistent fever above 38 degrees C that lasted longer than 12 hours. Challenged volunteers were diagnosed with infection between day 4 and day 7 after challenge. Between about 4,500 and 11,000 MAIT cells per sample were sorted directly into RNAqueous-Micro lysis buffer for RNA extraction. Lymphoprep gradient centrifugation was used to isolate peripheral blood mononuclear cells from both the blood samples and the leukocyte cones. A BD FACSAria Fusion or BD FACSAria III sorter was used for cell sorting.

The germline V gene (reference sequence) sets CDR1 to LNHNV and CDR2 to YYDKDF. V was cut back by 0 bases and J by 4 bases, leaving a gap of 12 bases between them. The CDR3, cysteine through phenylalanine, is 15 amino acids long. Only the CDR3 part of the read is kept: 45 bases, read in frame from the first base. The sequence joins TRBV15 to TRBJ1-2, with no confident D gene call. The starting material was MAIT cells from blood, obtained at the middle sampling point of the challenge study. The clonotype originates from a person between 18 and 75 years old who was deliberately infected with Salmonella Paratyphi A in a paratyphoid fever challenge study. The CDR3 region: CATSRDLEGLYGYTF. The DNA sequence is given as TGTGCCACCAGCAGAGATCTGGAAGGCCTCTATGGCTACACCTTC.